What follows are 7 T cell receptor beta chains derived from one specimen sequenced in a study of vaccination effects on CD4 cells after COVID-19 (dated by TCRdb to 2022 to 2024). No antigen has been identified for these receptors. To identify antigen-specific CD4+ T cell clonotypes by their expansion, the ViraFEST assay first stimulated PBMC with viral peptide pools and then applied TCR sequencing. After less than 13 days of culture, CD4+ T cells were isolated with the EasySep CD4+ T cell isolation kit. Participants received two doses of either the BNT162b2 or the mRNA-1273 mRNA SARS-CoV-2 vaccine. Preparation of the library involved the immunoSEQ multiplex PCR assay. The table comes from immuneACCESS by way of TCRdb, which keeps in-frame sequences with V and J called. Part of the clones is missing from these tables; in studies checked, under half for an unresolved V gene and the rest for unknown reasons. For this sample the table gives 15,000 to 20,000 clones, of which about 76% were detected only once. The top ten clones comprise approximately 20% of the sample.

The material sequenced was CD4+ T cells from PBMCs cultured with HCoV-NL63 spike peptides, taken after COVID-19 vaccination. The sample's cell subset or site label is to be understood as: HCoV-NL63 spike overlapping peptide pool stimulation. These receptors were taken from a human donor who received a COVID-19 vaccine.

This clone was observed once. The chain has TRBV19 and TRBJ1-6; the D gene is possibly TRBD1 (6 bases). Germline V CDR1 and CDR2: LNHDA, SQIVND (reference sequence). The CDR3 has 18 amino acids. V lost 4 bases and J 6 bases, leaving 22 bases between the germline ends. The CDR3, as DNA: TGTGCCAGTAGTAACTGGGTTGGCATAGGACAGAGTAATTCACCCCTCCACTTT. Translating gives CASSNWVGIGQSNSPLHF.

The chain carries TRBV3-1 (or the pseudogene TRBV3-2) and TRBJ2-1; the match to TRBD2 covers 9 bases. Germline assignment: CDR1 LGHDT and CDR2 YNNKEL (reference sequence). The CDR3 has 17 residues. With V trimmed by 4 bases and J by 2 bases, 9 bases remained unmatched. CDR3 in amino acids: CASSLNIAGVTYNEQFF. For the CDR3, the DNA is TGTGCCAGCAGCCTCAATATAGCGGGGGTTACCTACAATGAGCAGTTCTTC.

The V and J genes are TRBV19 and TRBJ1-1; D is ambiguous. The CDR3 sequence is 13 residues long. V was clipped by 5 bases and J by 0 bases, with 7 bases between them. Germline loops: CDR1 LNHDA, CDR2 SQIVND (reference sequence). CDR3 sequence (DNA): TGTGCCAGTAGTGCAACAGTGAACACTGAAGCTTTCTTT. Protein sequence: CASSATVNTEAFF.

The V and J genes are TRBV20-1 and TRBJ1-2; D is undetermined. Germline CDR1 and CDR2: DFQATT and SNEGSKA (reference sequence). The CDR3 runs 13 residues. Trimming left V 3 bases short and J 2 bases short, with 10 bases between. The CDR3 here is CSASRSSNYGYTF. The CDR3 bases are TGCAGTGCTAGTCGGAGCTCCAACTATGGCTACACCTTC.

The rearrangement links TRBV5-1 to TRBJ1-1; D might be TRBD1 (6 bases). The CDR3 is made up of 14 amino acids. Per the germline V gene, CDR1 is SGHRS and CDR2 is YFSETQ. V lost 1 base and J lost 6, with 13 bases in between. DNA of the CDR3: TGCGCCAGCAGCTTGACAGGGCCGGAGGCTGAAGCTTTCTTT. The encoded protein is CASSLTGPEAEAFF.

The CDR3 bases are TGTGCCAGCAGCCAAGGGGCAGGACCCGGGGAGCTGTTTTTT. Amino acids: CASSQGAGPGELFF. This chain connects TRBV3-1 (or the pseudogene TRBV3-2) to TRBJ2-2; no clear D. The CDR3 length is 14 residues. V lost 1 base to trimming and J lost 6 bases, with 9 bases between them. The germline V gene has CDR1 LGHDT and CDR2 YNNKEL (reference sequence).

This clone has only a few counts. V and J are TRBV15 and TRBJ2-1; the match to TRBD2 covers 9 bases. V dropped 2 bases and J dropped 9; count of bases not matched to a gene: 5. Germline CDR1 LNHNV, CDR2 YYDKDF (reference sequence). CDR3 length: 14 amino acids. The CDR3 is CATSRLAGSLEQFF. In DNA form, the CDR3 reads TGTGCCACCAGCAGACTAGCGGGGTCTCTTGAGCAGTTCTTC.